The T cell receptor beta chain described here comes from a study of Ad26.COV2.S vaccination and SARS-CoV-2 variants. Study results and limitations: Possible underestimation of total T cell responses by the TCR breadth and depth analyses was noted.

Specified treatment: around 19 received Ad26.COV2.S at low or high dose, single or two shots; 5 received placebo; per-sample allocation not given. Day 63 after the first injection of vaccine or placebo was the sampling time. Whoever gave the sample was an adult aged 18-55 years in Boston. Clones were read by immunoSEQ multiplex PCR, and TCRdb kept only the in-frame ones, dropping some. This sample yields 510,000 or so clones, of which around 90% are seen a single time; 9.5% to 15% belongs to the top ten. V shed 0 bases and J shed 5 bases, with 7 bases lying between them. Germline lookup yields CDR1 LGHNA and CDR2 YNFKEQ. The CDR3 contains 13 residues. Worth noting for this clone: Its antigen is not known.

Sample: peripheral blood, taken in a trial of Ad26.COV2.S vaccine versus placebo. The TCR originated in a person aged 18-60 years who received the Ad26.COV2.S COVID-19 vaccine or a placebo. The chain carries TRBV4-2 and TRBJ2-5; no clear D gene. The CDR3 is CASSQEGRETQYF. CDR3 DNA: TGTGCCAGCAGCCAAGAAGGCAGGGAGACCCAGTACTTC.